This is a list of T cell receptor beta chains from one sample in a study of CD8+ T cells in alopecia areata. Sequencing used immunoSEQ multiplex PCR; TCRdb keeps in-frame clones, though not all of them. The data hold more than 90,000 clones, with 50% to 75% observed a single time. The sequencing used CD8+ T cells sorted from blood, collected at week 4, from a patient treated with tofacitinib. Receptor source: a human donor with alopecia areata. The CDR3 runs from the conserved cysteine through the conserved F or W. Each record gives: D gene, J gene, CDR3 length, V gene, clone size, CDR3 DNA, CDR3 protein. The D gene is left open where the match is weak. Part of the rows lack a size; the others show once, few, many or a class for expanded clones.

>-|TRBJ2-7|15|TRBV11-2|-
TGTGCCAGCAGCTTAGGGCCAGACTGGAGCTACGAGCAGTACTTC
CASSLGPDWSYEQYF
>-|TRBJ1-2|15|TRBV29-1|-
TGCAGCGCCGACCCCCCAGCAGGGCAAAACTATGGCTACACCTTC
CSADPPAGQNYGYTF
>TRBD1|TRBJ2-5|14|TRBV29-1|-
TGCAGCGTTGATCCGGGACAGATCGTGGAGACCCAGTACTTC
CSVDPGQIVETQYF
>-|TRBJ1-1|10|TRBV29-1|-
TGCAGCGTCCGGGGCACTGAAGCTTTCTTT
CSVRGTEAFF
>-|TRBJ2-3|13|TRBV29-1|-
TGCAGCGTTGTTAGAGCTTATACAGATACGCAGTATTTT
CSVVRAYTDTQYF
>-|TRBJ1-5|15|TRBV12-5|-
TGTGCTAGTGGTTTGGTGGGCACGTATCTCGAGCCCCAGCATTTT
CASGLVGTYLEPQHF
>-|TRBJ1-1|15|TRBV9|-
TGTGCCAGCAGCTTCACGGGACGGGGGAACACTGAAGCTTTCTTT
CASSFTGRGNTEAFF
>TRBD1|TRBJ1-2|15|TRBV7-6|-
TGTGCCAGCAGCCCGGACAGGGAGGGCTACTATGGCTACACCTTC
CASSPDREGYYGYTF
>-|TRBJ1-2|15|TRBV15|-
TGTGCCACCAGCAGACGGGACACTCTATCGCATGGCTACACCTTC
CATSRRDTLSHGYTF
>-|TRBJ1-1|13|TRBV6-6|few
TGTGCCAGCAGTTACCCCCGGGGCGTTGAAGCTTTCTTT
CASSYPRGVEAFF
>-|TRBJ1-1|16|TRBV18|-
TGTGCCAGCTCACCAGTCGGAGGGGATATGAACACTGAAGCTTTCTTT
CASSPVGGDMNTEAFF
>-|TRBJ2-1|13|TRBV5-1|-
TGCGCCAGCAGCTTGGAAGGAGGAGGCGAGCAGTTCTTC
CASSLEGGGEQFF
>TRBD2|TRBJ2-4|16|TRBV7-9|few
TGTGCCAGCAGCCCCACAGCGGGGCTAGCCAAAAACATTCAGTACTTC
CASSPTAGLAKNIQYF
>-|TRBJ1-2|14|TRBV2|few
TGTGCCAGCAGTGTCTCTACAGGGAAATACGGCTACACCTTC
CASSVSTGKYGYTF